A selection of T cell receptor beta chains follows, all from one sample in a study of blood T cell repertoires in COVID-19. Sequencing was performed with immunoSEQ multiplex PCR; in TCRdb, only in-frame clones are kept and a portion is missing. Among roughly 240,000 clones, less than 85% were seen once, and the ten largest hold about 5%. The sample consisted of peripheral blood. All receptors come from a man aged 60 to 69 who had recovered from COVID-19. CDR3s include the opening cysteine and the closing phenylalanine or tryptophan. Each record gives: CDR3 protein, CDR3 DNA, clone size, D gene, V gene, J gene. D genes are given only for firm matches. The listing skips clone size in some rows; elsewhere it reads once, few, many or a size class.

cdr3_aa: CASSGKAPGVGNEQFF; cdr3_nt: TGTGCCAGCAGTGGAAAGGCCCCCGGAGTGGGCAATGAGCAGTTCTTC; clone_size: .; d_call: .; v_call: TRBV2; j_call: TRBJ2-1
cdr3_aa: CASSLGDTQYF; cdr3_nt: TGTGCCAGCAGTCTCGGGGATACGCAGTATTTT; clone_size: .; d_call: .; v_call: TRBV12-3/TRBV12-4; j_call: TRBJ2-3
cdr3_aa: CASSPGQYNQPQHF; cdr3_nt: TGTGCCAGCTCGCCAGGACAGTACAATCAGCCCCAGCATTTT; clone_size: .; d_call: .; v_call: TRBV18; j_call: TRBJ1-5
cdr3_aa: CSVGRVDTQYF; cdr3_nt: TGCAGCGTTGGGAGGGTCGATACGCAGTATTTT; clone_size: .; d_call: .; v_call: TRBV29-1; j_call: TRBJ2-3
cdr3_aa: CASSSTEGDTQYF; cdr3_nt: TGCGCCAGCAGCTCCACTGAGGGAGATACGCAGTATTTT; clone_size: .; d_call: .; v_call: TRBV5-1; j_call: TRBJ2-3
cdr3_aa: CASSVGAVTEAFF; cdr3_nt: TGTGCCAGCAGCGTAGGAGCGGTAACTGAAGCTTTCTTT; clone_size: once; d_call: .; v_call: TRBV9; j_call: TRBJ1-1
cdr3_aa: CASSASPGQGSTQYF; cdr3_nt: TGTGCCAGCAGCGCCTCTCCGGGACAGGGGTCGACCCAGTACTTC; clone_size: .; d_call: TRBD1; v_call: TRBV9; j_call: TRBJ2-5
cdr3_aa: CASSEVDRRPYEQYF; cdr3_nt: TGTGCCAGCAGTGAAGTTGACAGGCGTCCCTACGAGCAGTACTTC; clone_size: once; d_call: .; v_call: TRBV6-1; j_call: TRBJ2-7
cdr3_aa: CASSPMTGGDTEAFF; cdr3_nt: TGTGCCAGCAGCCCAATGACAGGGGGGGACACTGAAGCTTTCTTT; clone_size: .; d_call: TRBD1; v_call: TRBV5-6; j_call: TRBJ1-1
cdr3_aa: CAISAAGVGDTQYF; cdr3_nt: TGTGCCATCAGTGCTGCGGGGGTTGGAGATACGCAGTATTTT; clone_size: .; d_call: TRBD2; v_call: TRBV10-3; j_call: TRBJ2-3
cdr3_aa: CASSVGTGGSPLHF; cdr3_nt: TGTGCCAGCAGCGTAGGGACAGGGGGTTCACCCCTCCACTTT; clone_size: .; d_call: TRBD1; v_call: TRBV9; j_call: TRBJ1-6
cdr3_aa: CASSEGGRQRVETQYF; cdr3_nt: TGTGCCAGCAGTGAAGGAGGACGCCAGCGGGTCGAGACCCAGTACTTC; clone_size: .; d_call: .; v_call: TRBV6-1; j_call: TRBJ2-5
cdr3_aa: CASSLGPGRVTEAFF; cdr3_nt: TGTGCCAGCAGCTTGGGTCCGGGAAGAGTCACTGAAGCTTTCTTT; clone_size: once; d_call: .; v_call: TRBV5-8; j_call: TRBJ1-1
cdr3_aa: CASSLRTGGPYEQYF; cdr3_nt: TGTGCCAGCAGCCTTCGGACAGGGGGCCCCTACGAGCAGTACTTC; clone_size: once; d_call: TRBD1; v_call: TRBV3-1/TRBV3-2; j_call: TRBJ2-7
cdr3_aa: CASSLAVASGRRKETQYF; cdr3_nt: TGTGCCAGCAGCTTAGCGGTCGCTAGCGGGAGGAGAAAAGAGACCCAGTACTTC; clone_size: once; d_call: TRBD2; v_call: TRBV7-2; j_call: TRBJ2-5
cdr3_aa: CASSPRGVTIRELFF; cdr3_nt: TGTGCCAGCAGCCCCAGGGGGGTGACTATCAGGGAGCTGTTTTTT; clone_size: .; d_call: .; v_call: TRBV14; j_call: TRBJ2-2
cdr3_aa: CASSPLQGNQPQHF; cdr3_nt: TGTGCCAGCAGCCCCCTCCAGGGGAATCAGCCCCAGCATTTT; clone_size: .; d_call: .; v_call: TRBV2; j_call: TRBJ1-5
cdr3_aa: CATNYEQYF; cdr3_nt: TGTGCCACCAACTACGAGCAGTACTTC; clone_size: few; d_call: .; v_call: TRBV14; j_call: TRBJ2-7
cdr3_aa: CASSYSWTGNRETQYF; cdr3_nt: TGTGCCAGCAGTTACTCCTGGACAGGGAATCGGGAGACCCAGTACTTC; clone_size: .; d_call: TRBD1; v_call: TRBV6-5; j_call: TRBJ2-5
cdr3_aa: CASSQLLVTETQYF; cdr3_nt: TGTGCCAGCAGCCAATTACTAGTCACCGAGACCCAGTACTTC; clone_size: .; d_call: .; v_call: TRBV3-1/TRBV3-2; j_call: TRBJ2-5
cdr3_aa: CASTPGTGARETQYF; cdr3_nt: TGTGCCAGCACCCCCGGGACAGGGGCGAGAGAGACCCAGTACTTC; clone_size: .; d_call: TRBD1; v_call: TRBV6-5; j_call: TRBJ2-5
cdr3_aa: CASSLSDRNTEAFF; cdr3_nt: TGTGCCAGCAGTTTATCCGACAGAAACACTGAAGCTTTCTTT; clone_size: .; d_call: .; v_call: TRBV27; j_call: TRBJ1-1
cdr3_aa: CASSRRSYGYTF; cdr3_nt: TGTGCCAGCAGCAGACGGAGCTATGGCTACACCTTC; clone_size: once; d_call: .; v_call: TRBV7-8; j_call: TRBJ1-2
cdr3_aa: CATSRDSSSYNEQFF; cdr3_nt: TGTGCCACCAGTCGAGACAGCAGCTCCTACAATGAGCAGTTCTTC; clone_size: .; d_call: .; v_call: TRBV24-1; j_call: TRBJ2-1
cdr3_aa: CASSQGGAGANVLTF; cdr3_nt: TGTGCCAGCAGCCAAGGGGGGGCTGGGGCCAACGTCCTGACTTTC; clone_size: once; d_call: .; v_call: TRBV3-1/TRBV3-2; j_call: TRBJ2-6
cdr3_aa: CASSRGGGRSPLHF; cdr3_nt: TGTGCCAGCAGCCGGGGAGGGGGACGTTCACCCCTCCACTTT; clone_size: .; d_call: .; v_call: TRBV3-1/TRBV3-2; j_call: TRBJ1-6
cdr3_aa: CASSSRDSGNTIYF; cdr3_nt: TGTGCCAGCAGTTCCCGGGACAGTGGAAACACCATATATTTT; clone_size: once; d_call: TRBD1; v_call: TRBV7-2; j_call: TRBJ1-3